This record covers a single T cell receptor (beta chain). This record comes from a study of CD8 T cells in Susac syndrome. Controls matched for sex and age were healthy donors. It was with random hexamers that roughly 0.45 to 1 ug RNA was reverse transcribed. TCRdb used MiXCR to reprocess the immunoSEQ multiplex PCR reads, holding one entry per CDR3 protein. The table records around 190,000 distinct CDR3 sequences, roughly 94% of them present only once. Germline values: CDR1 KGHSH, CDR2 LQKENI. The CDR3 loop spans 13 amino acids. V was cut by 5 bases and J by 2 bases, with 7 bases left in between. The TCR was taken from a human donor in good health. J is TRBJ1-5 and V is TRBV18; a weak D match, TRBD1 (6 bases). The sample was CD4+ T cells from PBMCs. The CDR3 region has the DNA TGTGCCAGCTCATCAGGGGGCAATCAGCCCCAGCATTTT. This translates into CASSSGGNQPQHF.